Listed here are 27 T cell receptor beta chains from one sample, sequenced in a study of T cell responses to AZD1222 COVID-19 vaccine (dated by TCRdb to 2020 to 2023). Read against the paper, the sample's time point label means: baseline before first vaccination. The library was generated by the immunoSEQ multiplex PCR assay. TCRdb retrieved this table from immuneACCESS and kept in-frame rearrangements only. Not all clones are present; in checked studies, unresolved V genes account for under half, and no reason is known for the remainder. The sample profile shows under 200,000 clones; about nine tenths of them were found once. The top ten constitute under 2.5% of the sample. The material was peripheral blood, obtained on day 0 of AZD1222 vaccination. Receptors were obtained from an adult in good health.

This clone was detected a few times. The CDR3 sequence: CASSVGTGNSPLHF. The CDR3 coding sequence is TGTGCCAGTAGTGTCGGGACGGGGAATTCACCCCTCCACTTT. The chain carries TRBV19 and TRBJ1-6; D may be TRBD1 (5 bases). The CDR3 consists of 14 residues. The ends were cut back, 5 bases at V and 7 bases at J, with 12 bases in the middle. Germline V gene lookup returns CDR1 LNHDA and CDR2 SQIVND (reference sequence).

The chain combines TRBV27 with TRBJ2-2; 9 bases are shared with TRBD2. In germline, CDR1 is MNHEY, CDR2 SMNVEV (reference sequence). J was trimmed by 0 bases and V by 4 bases; bases with no gene match: 0. The CDR3 loop spans 15 amino acids. The CDR3 sequence: CASSWTSANTGELFF. CDR3 coding DNA: TGTGCCAGCAGTTGGACTAGCGCGAACACCGGGGAGCTGTTTTTT.

The genes are TRBV5-1 and TRBJ1-3; D unclear. The germline gives CDR1 SGHRS, CDR2 YFSETQ. Trimming took 0 bases from V and 1 from J, leaving 8 bases between them. The length of the CDR3 is 15 residues. The CDR3 sequence is CASSLAVGSGNTIYF. In DNA, the CDR3 is TGCGCCAGCAGCTTGGCCGTCGGATCTGGAAACACCATATATTTT.

This rearrangement joins TRBV9 to TRBJ2-7, with D possibly matching TRBD1 (6 bases). The CDR3 length is 12 residues. V was clipped by 4 bases and J by 5 bases, with 10 bases between them. Per the germline V gene, CDR1 is SGDLS and CDR2 is YYNGEE. The CDR3 bases are TGTGCCAGCAGCCTAGAGGGGGACGAGCAGTACTTC. Protein: CASSLEGDEQYF.

In this sample, this clone turned up once. The chain combines TRBV27 with TRBJ2-7; a weak D match, TRBD2 (6 bases). Germline-derived CDR1 and CDR2 are MNHEY and SMNVEV (reference sequence). CDR3 length: 13 residues. Trimming shortened V by 8 bases and J by 4 bases, and 15 bases separated the two germline ends. The DNA of the CDR3 is TGTGCCAGCGGCCCGAGTGGGGGGTACGAGCAGTACTTC. Amino acid sequence: CASGPSGGYEQYF.

The V gene is TRBV5-1, the J gene TRBJ2-5, with 7 bases matching TRBD2. Germline values: CDR1 SGHRS, CDR2 YFSETQ. CDR3 size: 16 residues. The J segment lost 4 bases and the V segment lost 0 bases, leaving 9 bases of the junction unmatched. The CDR3 DNA follows: TGCGCCAGCAGCTTGGTAGGGCGGGGGATGAGAGAGACCCAGTACTTC. It specifies CASSLVGRGMRETQYF.

The V call is TRBV7-9, the J call TRBJ2-5; no clear D. CDR1 and CDR2 from the germline V gene are SEHNR and FQNEAQ (reference sequence). This CDR3 has 13 amino acids. V gave up 3 bases and J gave up 5 bases, with 10 bases separating them. The CDR3 here is CASSFRSRETQYF. CDR3 nucleotides: TGTGCCAGCAGCTTTAGGTCGCGGGAGACCCAGTACTTC.

V usage is TRBV28 and J usage is TRBJ2-1; no firm D call. This CDR3 has 12 residues. V lost 5 bases and J 10 bases, leaving 12 bases between the germline ends. CDR1 is MDHEN and CDR2 is SYDVKM in the germline V gene. The CDR3 protein is CASSPPQIEQFF. CDR3 sequence (DNA): TGTGCCAGCAGTCCGCCCCAGATAGAGCAGTTCTTC.

The chain combines TRBV30 with TRBJ2-3; 16 nucleotides agree with TRBD2. Germline V CDR1 and CDR2: GTSNPN, SVGIG (reference sequence). J lost 1 base, V lost 3 bases, and 13 bases had no gene match. The CDR3 is made up of 20 amino acids. The CDR3 is CAWRSREGLAGGPRTDTQYF. Here the CDR3 DNA reads TGTGCCTGGAGATCTCGGGAGGGACTAGCGGGAGGGCCGCGCACAGATACGCAGTATTTT.

The chain combines TRBV4-1 with TRBJ2-2; TRBD1 matches 7 bases. The CDR3 loop spans 14 amino acids. The ends lost 9 bases at V and 0 bases at J; junction bases unmatched: 4. Germline CDR1 and CDR2: MGHRA and YSYEKL. The CDR3 protein is CASATGSNTGELFF. CDR3 sequence (DNA): TGCGCCAGTGCGACAGGGTCGAACACCGGGGAGCTGTTTTTT.

The rearrangement joins TRBV13 to TRBJ1-5; 7 bases are shared with TRBD1. The trim removed 0 bases at V and 1 base at J, leaving 0 bases unmatched. Germline V gene data show CDR1 as PRHDT and CDR2 as FYEKMQ (reference sequence). There are 15 residues in the CDR3. CDR3 protein: CASSLGTGSNQPQHF. The CDR3, as DNA: TGTGCCAGCAGCTTAGGGACAGGGAGCAATCAGCCCCAGCATTTT.

The rearrangement uses TRBV4-1 and TRBJ2-7, with 12 positions matching TRBD2. The CDR3 is 15 residues long. With V trimmed by 4 bases and J by 4 bases, 5 bases remained unmatched. Germline values: CDR1 MGHRA, CDR2 YSYEKL. CDR3 in DNA: TGCGCCAGCAGCCGAGAACTAGCGGGAGGATACGAGCAGTACTTC. Its translation: CASSRELAGGYEQYF.

The chain joins TRBV19 to TRBJ1-3; no reliable D call. The CDR3 is 11 residues long. CDR1 is LNHDA and CDR2 is SQIVND in the germline V gene (reference sequence). V lost 7 bases, J lost 4 bases, and 5 bases lay in between. The CDR3 DNA follows: TGTGCCAGTATATGGGGAAACACCATATATTTT. The encoded protein is CASIWGNTIYF.

The V and J genes are TRBV19 and TRBJ1-2, with unresolved D. The germline V gene has CDR1 LNHDA and CDR2 SQIVND (reference sequence). V gave up 7 bases and J gave up 3 bases, with 9 bases separating them. The CDR3 spans 12 residues. This CDR3 is CASIWEDYGYTF. The CDR3 DNA follows: TGTGCCAGTATCTGGGAGGACTATGGCTACACCTTC.

The sample holds one count of this clone. The chain combines TRBV28 with TRBJ1-1; tentatively, D is TRBD1 (6 bases). Germline values: CDR1 MDHEN, CDR2 SYDVKM. V was shortened by 2 bases and J by 6 bases, with 19 bases between the two germline ends. This CDR3 comprises 16 residues. DNA for the CDR3: TGTGCCAGCAGTTTACAGACAGGTACTGAGAGGGCTGAAGCTTTCTTT. This gives the protein CASSLQTGTERAEAFF.

The rearrangement joins TRBV28 to TRBJ1-2, with D unclear. CDR3 length equals 14 residues. V was shortened by 4 bases and J by 0 bases, with 9 bases between the two germline ends. Germline V CDR1 and CDR2: MDHEN, SYDVKM. The CDR3 DNA sequence: TGTGCCAGCAGTTCACTAGGGACTAACTATGGCTACACCTTC. Protein: CASSSLGTNYGYTF.

The chain links TRBV27 to TRBJ1-6; TRBD1 agrees at 8 bases. V gave up 6 bases and J gave up 9 bases; unmatched junction bases: 7. The CDR3 sequence is 14 residues long. Per germline, CDR1 MNHEY and CDR2 SMNVEV (reference sequence). This chain's CDR3 is CASSYRGISSPLHF. DNA for the CDR3: TGTGCCAGCAGCTACAGGGGGATAAGTTCACCCCTCCACTTT.

The chain uses TRBV7-2 and TRBJ1-3; TRBD1 agrees at 7 bases. This CDR3 has 16 amino acids. Germline CDR1 SGHTA, CDR2 FQGNSA. V dropped 3 bases and J dropped 2; count of bases not matched to a gene: 7. As DNA, the CDR3 is TGTGCCAGCAGCTTGGGGGACAGTCCTCCTGGAAACACCATATATTTT. Translated: CASSLGDSPPGNTIYF.

The chain links TRBV5-1 to TRBJ1-2; D is unresolved. The V end was cut by 4 bases, the J end by 7 bases, with 20 bases between. This CDR3 region has 15 residues. The germline CDR1 and CDR2 sequences are SGHRS and YFSETQ. The CDR3, as DNA: TGCGCCAGCAGCCCGGAAAACAGCATAACGGGTGGCTACACCTTC. This codes for CASSPENSITGGYTF.

This chain uses TRBV7-2 with TRBJ2-5; D not certain. V was pared by 5 bases and J by 5 bases, with 15 bases between. Germline lookup yields CDR1 SGHTA and CDR2 FQGNSA. The CDR3 extends over 14 amino acids. CDR3 nucleotide sequence: TGTGCCAGCAGCCTACCGGACCCCAGGGAGACCCAGTACTTC. It codes for CASSLPDPRETQYF. The complete variable domain, with remaining parts taken from reference TRBV7-2 and TRBJ2-5, reads GAGVSQSPSNKVTEKGKDVELRCDPISGHTALYWYRQSLGQGLEFLIYFQGNSAPDKSGLPSDRFSAERTGGSVSTLTIQRTQQEDSAVYLCASSLPDPRETQYFGPGTRLLVL.

The rearrangement joins TRBV30 to TRBJ2-7, with TRBD1 as a possible D gene (6 bases). The CDR3 extends over 12 amino acids. CDR1 is GTSNPN, CDR2 SVGIG, per germline (reference sequence). The germline V and J ends were trimmed by 5 bases and 3 bases, with 11 bases remaining between them. The CDR3 here is CAWGKGVYEQYF. CDR3 sequence (DNA): TGTGCCTGGGGGAAGGGGGTCTACGAGCAGTACTTC.

The V gene is TRBV29-1, the J gene TRBJ1-2; D perhaps matches TRBD1 (5 bases). Germline values: CDR1 SQVTM, CDR2 ANQGSEA. V dropped 4 bases and J dropped 1 base, with 16 bases sitting between them. This CDR3 has 15 amino acids. CDR3 DNA: TGCAGCGTTGGGGGTCACCTCGGGGGTAACTATGGCTACACCTTC. Protein product: CSVGGHLGGNYGYTF.

A single count supports this clone. The CDR3 bases are TGCAGTGCTCCATATGGCGGAAAACTGTTTTTT. Its protein product is CSAPYGGKLFF. V gene TRBV20-1 combines with J gene TRBJ1-4; D remains ambiguous. The CDR3 has 11 residues. CDR1 and CDR2 (germline): DFQATT, SNEGSKA (reference sequence). Between the trimmed V and J ends, which lost 5 bases and 10 bases, there was a span of 11 bases.

V usage is TRBV11-2 and J usage is TRBJ1-1; the D is unclear. Trimming pared 5 bases from V and 11 bases from J, leaving 24 bases between. The CDR3 consists of 15 residues. Per germline, CDR1 SGHAT and CDR2 FQNNGV. The CDR3 loop reads CASSARVRGNRRAFF. The CDR3 DNA reads as TGTGCCAGCAGCGCCCGGGTCAGAGGTAATAGAAGGGCTTTCTTT. The whole variable domain, remainder taken from reference TRBV11-2 and TRBJ1-1, is EAGVAQSPRYKIIEKRQSVAFWCNPISGHATLYWYQQILGQGPKLLIQFQNNGVVDDSQLPKDRFSAERLKGVDSTLKIQPAKLEDSAVYLCASSARVRGNRRAFFGQGTRLTVV.

The DNA for the CDR3 is TGTGCCAGCAGTTTCCTTAGACCGGGAAATGAGCAGTTCTTC. The encoded protein is CASSFLRPGNEQFF. The chain employs TRBV28 and TRBJ2-1, with D possibly being TRBD2 (5 bases). This CDR3 has 14 residues. V shed 3 bases and J shed 7 bases, with 13 bases lying between them. CDR1 is MDHEN, CDR2 SYDVKM, per germline. Full variable domain (rest looked up from reference TRBV28 and TRBJ2-1): DVKVTQSSRYLVKRTGEKVFLECVQDMDHENMFWYRQDPGLGLRLIYFSYDVKMKEKGDIPEGYSVSREKKERFSLILESASTNQTSMYLCASSFLRPGNEQFFGPGTRLTVL.

This chain links TRBV6-5 with TRBJ1-3; possible D gene TRBD1, 5 bases. Germline loops: CDR1 MNHEY, CDR2 SVGAGI. V was shortened by 6 bases and J by 3 bases, with 9 bases between the two germline ends. CDR3 length equals 13 residues. The CDR3, as DNA: TGTGCCAGCAGCACCGGGGGTGGAAACACCATATATTTT. Residues: CASSTGGGNTIYF.

The CDR3: CASSLFEVARGYTF. The CDR3 DNA reads as TGTGCCAGCAGTTTATTTGAGGTGGCGCGTGGCTACACCTTC. This sequence joins TRBV28 and TRBJ1-2; no reliable D call. Germline V gene lookup returns CDR1 MDHEN and CDR2 SYDVKM. V dropped 1 base and J dropped 7 bases, with 13 bases sitting between them. The length of the CDR3 is 14 residues.